Detailed here is one TCR beta chain. Antigen: not known. This sample is drawn from a study of T-cell reconstitution after alpha-beta-depleted transplantation in children. Unique molecular identifiers featured in how the TCRbeta library was prepared. TCRdb reprocessed the PCR reads with MiXCR, giving one entry per CDR3 protein. The profile covers about a million distinct CDR3 sequences, with roughly 29% appearing a single time and roughly 31% taken by the ten largest. V shed 6 bases and J shed 6 bases, with 22 bases lying between them. This CDR3 comprises 16 residues. Broader study findings: Reportedly, alpha-beta T cells present about two months post-transplant originated from several hundred expanded clones of graft origin.

The chain couples TRBV12-3 or TRBV12-4 to TRBJ2-3, with a weak D call TRBD2 (7 bases). The source material was PBMCs, mostly from graft donor cells, sampled 360 days after TCRalphabeta/CD19-depleted stem cell transplant. The clonotype originates from a boy under two years old who had a stem cell transplant for SCID, so the T cells may come from the graft donor. CDR3: CASSPGGPGEFDTQYF. The CDR3 DNA sequence: TGTGCCAGCAGCCCCGGGGGGCCAGGGGAGTTCGATACGCAGTATTTT.